The sequence of this TCR beta chain was determined in a study of a mutant IDH1 vaccine in newly diagnosed glioma. At the level of the study: Onset of vaccination occurred 4-6 weeks following radiotherapy alone, or with temozolomide cycles. Visit V12 happened at week 35; visit V13 happened at week 47.

Generated by immunoSEQ multiplex PCR, the TCRdb table keeps only in-frame clones and is missing some. The sample consists of tens of thousands of clones, 80% to 90% of them appearing once. V shed 0 bases and J shed 6 bases, with 13 bases lying between them. Germline V gene sequence: CDR1 SGDLS, CDR2 YYNGEE. CDR3 length equals 15 residues. Points on this clone: Its specificity is unknown.

Time point reported: week 35, safety follow-up. The investigators gave 300 ug of mutant IDH1 20-mer peptide in each vaccine dose, together with topical imiquimod. The material sequenced was PBMCs, taken from a glioma patient whose treatment included an IDH1 peptide vaccine. The chain links TRBV9 to TRBJ2-1; possibly TRBD2 for D (6 bases). The sequence was collected from a man between 40 and 49 years old with glioma. Here the CDR3 reads CASSVESGFSNEQFF. CDR3 coding DNA: TGTGCCAGCAGCGTAGAAAGCGGGTTCAGCAATGAGCAGTTCTTC.